This T cell receptor beta chain is drawn from a study of a mutant IDH1 vaccine in newly diagnosed glioma. Whole-study context: Patients underwent eight vaccinations, which took place in weeks 1, 3, 5, 7, 11, 15, 19 and 23. Those enrolled had earlier been treated with radiotherapy, temozolomide, or both, mostly both. Points from the study as a whole: Pseudoprogression looked unconnected to shifts in top peripheral T cell clonotypes.

Trimming cost V 3 bases and J 5 bases; bases outside gene matches: 8. Germline loops: CDR1 MDHEN, CDR2 SYDVKM. CDR3 size: 15 residues. Regarding time point: week 23, last vaccination. Vaccination comprised doses that each held 300 ug of mutant IDH1 20-mer peptide, plus topical imiquimod. The assay was immunoSEQ multiplex PCR, and TCRdb's table has in-frame clones only and misses some. This table holds 70,000 to 95,000 clones, more than 70% found once. Notes on this clone: The antigen is undetermined.

V is TRBV28 and J is TRBJ1-2, with 8 bases lining up with TRBD1. Sample: PBMCs, taken from a glioma patient whose treatment included an IDH1 peptide vaccine. This TCR derives from a woman aged 45-59 years with glioma. The CDR3 reads CASSLSGQARYGYTF. The CDR3 region has the DNA TGTGCCAGCAGTTTGTCGGGACAGGCCAGGTATGGCTACACCTTC.